A single sample is the source of the 2 T cell receptor beta chains below, sequenced in a study of liver allograft versus peripheral blood T cells. Study at large: Intrahepatic T cell receptor repertoires from transplanted livers were compared against repertoires in recipients' peripheral blood.

TCRdb analysed the reads with MiXCR anew, one entry per CDR3 protein. The data hold 13,000 or so distinct CDR3 sequences, with roughly 18% observed a single time. These receptors were obtained from a human patient who had a liver transplant. A subset of T cells may come from the graft donor.

This chain uses TRBV12-3 or TRBV12-4 with TRBJ2-5, with 8 bases identical to TRBD1. With V trimmed by 6 bases and J by 5 bases, 8 bases remained unmatched. This CDR3 is built from 14 residues. The CDR3 DNA follows: TGTGCCAGCAGATCCGACAGGGGAGGCGAGACCCAGTACTTC. Amino acid sequence: CASRSDRGGETQYF.

Sample share makes this clonotype medium-sized. The V call is TRBV29-1, the J call TRBJ2-7, with TRBD1 identical over 8 bases. CDR1 and CDR2 from the germline V gene are SQVTM and ANQGSEA. The CDR3 sequence is 13 residues long. The V segment lost 6 bases and the J segment 3 bases; nucleotides outside the gene matches: 7. The CDR3 loop is CSVGTGLFYEQYF. For the CDR3, the DNA is TGCAGCGTGGGGACAGGCCTATTCTACGAGCAGTACTTC.